This TCR beta chain was observed in a study of blood T cell repertoires in COVID-19. The repertoire was sequenced with immunoSEQ multiplex PCR; TCRdb's copy has only in-frame clones and lacks some. The table shows 150,000 to 200,000 clones, with more than 75% occurring only once. V was clipped by 5 bases and J by 4 bases, with 14 bases between them. Per the germline V gene, CDR1 is SGHTA and CDR2 is FQGNSA. The CDR3 runs 14 residues. This TCR was sampled from a man between 18 and 35 years old with COVID-19, enrolled during active disease. The rearrangement uses TRBV7-2 and TRBJ1-1; a weak D match, TRBD1 (5 bases). Sequenced material: peripheral blood. The CDR3 DNA sequence: TGTGCCAGCAGCGTGTCAGGGTCCATCACTGAAGCTTTCTTT. Translated: CASSVSGSITEAFF. Complete variable domain (other parts from reference TRBV7-2 and TRBJ1-1): GAGVSQSPSNKVTEKGKDVELRCDPISGHTALYWYRQSLGQGLEFLIYFQGNSAPDKSGLPSDRFSAERTGGSVSTLTIQRTQQEDSAVYLCASSVSGSITEAFFGQGTRLTVV.